The 11 T cell receptor beta chains given below trace back to one sample, sequenced in a study of cytomegalovirus exposure and HLA in healthy donors. Primers for the PCR totalled 60 Vbeta and 13 Jbeta. Some clones are missing from TCRdb's copy, which holds only in-frame ones; the method was immunoSEQ multiplex PCR. Of 55,000 to 75,000 clones listed, 65% to 80% are singletons. The specimen sequenced was PBMCs. The receptors come from a man aged 40-49 years in good health and CMV-seropositive.

This clone was detected only a few times. The chain is built from TRBV29-1 and TRBJ2-1, with D tentatively TRBD2 (7 bases). Trimming stripped 3 bases from V and 2 bases from J, with 11 bases between. The CDR3 contains 14 residues. Germline V gene data show CDR1 as SQVTM and CDR2 as ANQGSEA. This CDR3 reads CSVDGGGTYNEQFF. The CDR3 bases are TGCAGCGTTGATGGGGGGGGCACCTACAATGAGCAGTTCTTC.

This clone was observed a handful of times. The chain carries TRBV25-1 and TRBJ2-1; 10 bases match TRBD2. Germline V gives CDR1 MGHDK, CDR2 SYGVNS. Germline trimming cut 0 bases from V and 10 bases from J; bases unmatched to any gene: 6. The CDR3 covers 15 residues. CDR3 in DNA: TGTGCCAGCAGTGAATATGAACTAGCGGGAAAAGAGCAGTTCTTC. It yields the protein CASSEYELAGKEQFF.

The CDR3 nucleotides are TGTGCCAGCAGCCGGGACAGGGGCTCGGCAACTAATGAAAAACTGTTTTTT. This gives the protein CASSRDRGSATNEKLFF. The chain is built from TRBV5-6 and TRBJ1-4, with TRBD1 identical over 10 bases. After removal of 4 bases from V and 0 bases from J, the junction contained 6 bases not matched to a gene. Germline values: CDR1 SGHDT, CDR2 YYEEEE. This CDR3 comprises 17 residues.

The chain carries TRBV9 and TRBJ1-1, with D unresolved. V was clipped by 4 bases and J by 1 base, with 11 bases between them. CDR1 is SGDLS, CDR2 YYNGEE, per germline. The CDR3 totals 14 residues. The CDR3 DNA reads as TGTGCCAGCAGCTCCAAAGTCGGGAACACTGAAGCTTTCTTT. Amino acid sequence: CASSSKVGNTEAFF. Full variable domain (missing parts from reference TRBV9 and TRBJ1-1): DSGVTQTPKHLITATGQRVTLRCSPRSGDLSVYWYQQSLDQGLQFLIQYYNGEERAKGNILERFSAQQFPDLHSELNLSSLELGDSALYFCASSSKVGNTEAFFGQGTRLTVV.

The gene calls are TRBV13 and TRBJ2-7; 9 bases are a match to TRBD1. Germline V gene lookup returns CDR1 PRHDT and CDR2 FYEKMQ (reference sequence). Trimming removed 1 base from V and 7 bases from J; junction bases left unmatched: 8. The CDR3 totals 15 residues. CDR3 in amino acids: CASSLESGQGGEQYF. The CDR3 DNA sequence: TGTGCCAGCAGCTTAGAGTCGGGACAGGGTGGTGAGCAGTACTTC.

The chain links TRBV7-8 to TRBJ1-3, with unresolved D. The ends were cut back, 2 bases at V and 1 base at J, with 27 bases in the middle. The CDR3 length is 21 residues. Germline V gene data show CDR1 as SGHVS and CDR2 as FQNEAQ. CDR3 sequence reads: CASSLITRTQRLARSGNTIYF. CDR3 in DNA: TGTGCCAGCAGCTTAATTACTCGAACCCAAAGGCTTGCTAGGTCTGGAAACACCATATATTTT.

In this sample, this clone turned up a few times. The chain uses TRBV6-6 and TRBJ2-7; TRBD2 agrees at 7 bases. The CDR3 loop spans 14 amino acids. The J segment lost 4 bases and the V segment lost 6 bases, leaving 9 bases of the junction unmatched. Germline-derived CDR1 and CDR2 are MNHNY and SVGAGI (reference sequence). The CDR3 nucleotides are TGTGCCAGCAGACCTCTAGCGGCCTCATACGAGCAGTACTTC. This translates into CASRPLAASYEQYF.

The chain carries TRBV7-2 and TRBJ1-5; D unclear. V lost 2 bases, J lost 4 bases, and 3 bases lay in between. The germline gives CDR1 SGHTA, CDR2 FQGNSA. The CDR3 sequence is 12 residues long. This CDR3 reads CASSLQNQPQHF. Here the CDR3 DNA reads TGTGCCAGCAGCTTACAGAATCAGCCCCAGCATTTT.

This clone occurred a few times. The V call is TRBV7-2, the J call TRBJ1-3, with unresolved D. Trimming took off 3 bases at V and 2 bases at J, with 5 bases between the two ends. Germline V gene data show CDR1 as SGHTA and CDR2 as FQGNSA. The CDR3 contains 13 residues. The CDR3 DNA is TGTGCCAGCAGCTTTTACACTGGAAACACCATATATTTT. This codes for CASSFYTGNTIYF.

The rearrangement links TRBV18 to TRBJ1-3; D perhaps matches TRBD1 (6 bases). With 4 bases removed from V and 4 bases from J, the gap between germline ends came to 17 bases. From germline, CDR1 is KGHSH and CDR2 LQKENI. The CDR3 length is 16 residues. CDR3 sequence reads: CASSLGPQGSGNTIYF. The CDR3 nucleotides read TGTGCCAGCTCACTAGGGCCTCAGGGGTCCGGAAACACCATATATTTT.

V and J are TRBV5-1 and TRBJ1-1, with 8 bases fitting TRBD1. With V trimmed by 3 bases and J by 1 base, 2 bases remained unmatched. The CDR3 is 14 residues long. Germline V gives CDR1 SGHRS, CDR2 YFSETQ. CDR3 DNA: TGCGCCAGCAGCTGGGACAGGCCGAACACTGAAGCTTTCTTT. Its translation is CASSWDRPNTEAFF.